The 26 T cell receptor beta chains below come from one sample, sequenced in a study of blood T cell repertoires in COVID-19. Generated by immunoSEQ multiplex PCR, the TCRdb table keeps only in-frame clones and is missing some. The sample contains fewer than 85,000 clones, roughly 85% of which appear only once. Sequenced sample: peripheral blood. Source of these receptors: a human donor in a cohort sampled during active COVID-19.

This rearrangement joins TRBV6-5 to TRBJ1-1; tentative D call: TRBD1 (5 bases). CDR1 is MNHEY, CDR2 SVGAGI, per germline. V lost 6 bases, J lost 1 base, and 9 bases lay in between. The CDR3 runs 13 residues. The CDR3 protein is CASSRDRNTEAFF. The DNA for the CDR3 is TGTGCCAGCAGCCGAGACAGGAACACTGAAGCTTTCTTT.

J is TRBJ2-7 and V is TRBV30; TRBD2 matches 7 bases. Germline lookup yields CDR1 GTSNPN and CDR2 SVGIG (reference sequence). The V gene end was trimmed by 3 bases and the J gene end by 3 bases; junction bases not matched to a gene: 14. The CDR3 runs to 16 residues. This CDR3 is CAWRPRVRDYYYEQYF. The CDR3 coding sequence is TGTGCCTGGAGGCCTAGGGTACGGGACTACTACTACGAGCAGTACTTC.

Here the CDR3 reads CASSILQGHYGYTF. DNA of the CDR3: TGTGCCAGTAGTATACTCCAGGGGCACTATGGCTACACCTTC. This rearrangement joins TRBV19 to TRBJ1-2, with TRBD1 as a possible D gene (6 bases). The V gene's germline CDR1 is LNHDA and CDR2 SQIVND (reference sequence). V was clipped by 2 bases and J by 3 bases, with 10 bases between them. CDR3 length equals 14 residues.

The chain carries TRBV5-1 and TRBJ2-4; 10 bases line up with TRBD1. CDR1 SGHRS and CDR2 YFSETQ come from the germline V gene. The V and J ends lost 4 bases and 9 bases, in that order; junction bases with no gene match: 7. The CDR3 totals 14 residues. As DNA, the CDR3 is TGCGCCAGCAGCGGCGACAGGGGGCTTCGCATTCAGTACTTC. Translated: CASSGDRGLRIQYF.

For this clone: A read error may produce the germline difference seen at one junction end. The chain links TRBV18 to TRBJ2-1; 11 bases match TRBD2. The length of the CDR3 is 17 residues. Germline V gives CDR1 KGHSH, CDR2 LQKENI. The CDR3: CASAPGLAGSSYNEQFF. The CDR3 coding sequence is TGTGCCAGCGCACCCGGACTAGCGGGTAGCTCCTACAATGAGCAGTTCTTC. Variable domain in full (rest from reference TRBV18 and TRBJ2-1): NAGVMQNPRHLVRRRGQEARLRCSPMKGHSHVYWYRQLPEEGLKFMVYLQKENIIDESGMPKERFSAEFPKEGPSILRIQQVVRGDSAAYFCASAPGLAGSSYNEQFFGPGTRLTVL.

In this sample, this clone turned up once. The chain employs TRBV12-3 or TRBV12-4 and TRBJ1-6, with 8 positions matching TRBD1. The V gene end was trimmed by 4 bases and the J gene end by 13 bases; junction bases not matched to a gene: 3. The CDR3 is made up of 12 amino acids. The CDR3 loop reads CASSSGGDPLHF. The CDR3 DNA is TGTGCCAGCAGTTCAGGGGGCGACCCCCTCCACTTT.

The V gene is TRBV6-2 or TRBV6-3, the J gene TRBJ1-1, with 8 bases identical to TRBD1. V lost 0 bases, J lost 5 bases, and 8 bases stayed unmatched. From germline, CDR1 is MNHEY and CDR2 SVGEGT. This CDR3 region has 16 residues. This CDR3 reads CASSYSKRQGLTEAFF. As DNA, the CDR3 is TGTGCCAGCAGTTACTCGAAGCGACAGGGGTTGACTGAAGCTTTCTTT.

The chain joins TRBV6-5 to TRBJ2-3; TRBD1 matches 8 bases. The V gene end was trimmed by 7 bases and the J gene end by 1 base; junction bases not matched to a gene: 4. This CDR3 spans 14 amino acids. Germline V gives CDR1 MNHEY, CDR2 SVGAGI. The CDR3 reads CASMQGAGTDTQYF. In nucleotides, the CDR3 is TGTGCCAGCATGCAGGGGGCGGGCACAGATACGCAGTATTTT.

The V call is TRBV2, the J call TRBJ2-5, with 7 bases identical to TRBD2. The CDR3 runs 14 residues. V shed 8 bases, J shed 3 bases, and the junction held 9 bases outside the gene matches. Germline loops: CDR1 SNHLY, CDR2 FYNNEI. The CDR3 bases are TGTGCCAGCCGGCAGGAAGCGGGGAAAGAGACCCAGTACTTC. The encoded protein is CASRQEAGKETQYF.

J is TRBJ2-1 and V is TRBV6-1, with TRBD1 matching 10 bases. The CDR3 is 15 amino acids. V shed 1 base and J 5 bases; nucleotides not matched to a gene: 2. CDR1 is MNHNS, CDR2 SASEGT, per germline. As DNA, the CDR3 is TGTGCCAGCAGTGAAGGGACAGGGGGTCACAATGAGCAGTTCTTC. Translation gives CASSEGTGGHNEQFF.

This chain connects TRBV11-2 to TRBJ1-4, with TRBD1 as a possible D gene (5 bases). The CDR3 has 16 amino acids. Germline lookup yields CDR1 SGHAT and CDR2 FQNNGV. Trimming stripped 1 base from V and 3 bases from J, with 12 bases between. CDR3 sequence: CASSLGLLGANEKLFF. CDR3 in DNA: TGTGCCAGCAGCTTAGGCCTCCTAGGGGCTAATGAAAAACTGTTTTTT.

The chain links TRBV3-1 (or the pseudogene TRBV3-2) to TRBJ2-3; no firm D call. The length of the CDR3 is 13 residues. Between the trimmed V and J ends, which lost 4 bases and 15 bases, there was a span of 20 bases. Germline V CDR1 and CDR2: LGHDT, YNNKEL (reference sequence). DNA for the CDR3: TGTGCCAGCAGCCCTGCCAGTATCGCCCCCCCATATTTT. Protein product: CASSPASIAPPYF.

The J gene is TRBJ2-3, the V gene TRBV3-1 (or the pseudogene TRBV3-2); the match to TRBD2 covers 8 bases. Germline-derived CDR1 and CDR2 are LGHDT and YNNKEL (reference sequence). Unmatched junction bases numbered 0, after V lost 1 base and J lost 6 bases. The CDR3 runs to 13 residues. CDR3: CASSQVAGDTQYF. DNA of the CDR3: TGTGCCAGCAGCCAAGTAGCGGGGGATACGCAGTATTTT.

CDR3 protein: CASSPGTSGGAVETQYF. The CDR3 bases are TGTGCCAGCAGCCCCGGGACTAGCGGGGGGGCCGTTGAGACCCAGTACTTC. This sequence joins TRBV5-4 and TRBJ2-5; 16 bases match TRBD2. J was trimmed by 5 bases and V by 4 bases; bases with no gene match: 8. This CDR3 is built from 17 residues. From germline, CDR1 is SGHNT and CDR2 YYREEE (reference sequence).

The chain carries TRBV30 and TRBJ2-5, with unresolved D. Germline CDR1 reads GTSNPN; CDR2 reads SVGIG (reference sequence). The V end was cut by 0 bases, the J end by 2 bases, with 7 bases between. The CDR3 is 13 amino acids. CDR3: CAWSVQSQETQYF. CDR3 in DNA: TGTGCCTGGAGTGTACAGTCACAAGAGACCCAGTACTTC. The full variable domain, its missing parts supplied by reference TRBV30 and TRBJ2-5, is SQTIHQWPATLVQPVGSPLSLECTVEGTSNPNLYWYRQAAGRGLQLLFYSVGIGQISSEVPQNLSASRPQDRQFILSSKKLLLSDSGFYLCAWSVQSQETQYFGPGTRLLVL.

This rearrangement joins TRBV5-1 to TRBJ2-1; maybe TRBD2 (6 bases). Trimming shortened V by 4 bases and J by 5 bases, and 25 bases separated the two germline ends. The CDR3 consists of 18 residues. Looked up from germline, CDR1 is SGHRS and CDR2 is YFSETQ. The CDR3 DNA reads as TGCGCCAGCAGCGCGGGGACCTATAGCGGATCCACCCACAATGAGCAGTTCTTC. Protein: CASSAGTYSGSTHNEQFF.

The CDR3 spells CASSPGSVSNQPQHF. The CDR3 region has the DNA TGTGCCAGCTCACCGGGCTCGGTTAGCAATCAGCCCCAGCATTTT. This rearrangement joins TRBV18 to TRBJ1-5; no definite D call. CDR3 length: 15 amino acids. Germline lookup yields CDR1 KGHSH and CDR2 LQKENI. V was clipped by 3 bases and J by 0 bases, with 9 bases between them.

The J gene is TRBJ2-7, the V gene TRBV7-8; D uncertain. The V gene's germline CDR1 is SGHVS and CDR2 FQNEAQ. This CDR3 has 13 residues. V lost 5 bases to trimming and J lost 7 bases, with 15 bases between them. The CDR3 protein is CASSRVREWEQYF. DNA for the CDR3: TGTGCCAGCAGCCGAGTTCGAGAGTGGGAGCAGTACTTC.

J is TRBJ1-3 and V is TRBV24-1; no definite D call. Between the trimmed V and J ends, which lost 0 bases and 5 bases, there was a span of 16 bases. The CDR3 extends over 17 amino acids. In germline, CDR1 is KGHDR, CDR2 SFDVKD. CDR3 protein: CATSDLGQTKVRNTIYF. The DNA for the CDR3 is TGTGCCACCAGTGATTTGGGGCAGACAAAGGTAAGAAACACCATATATTTT.

The count of this clone is one. CDR3 in DNA: TGCAGTTCAAGGCGGGCGCTAGTGGATGAGCAGTTCTTC. It is translated as CSSRRALVDEQFF. The V gene is TRBV29-1, the J gene TRBJ2-1; D perhaps matches TRBD2 (5 bases). This CDR3 has 13 residues. Looked up from germline, CDR1 is SQVTM and CDR2 is ANQGSEA.

The chain recombines TRBV6-5 with TRBJ1-5; D perhaps matches TRBD1 (6 bases). There are 14 residues in the CDR3. From germline, CDR1 is MNHEY and CDR2 SVGAGI. V was clipped by 6 bases and J by 5 bases, with 14 bases between them. CDR3 bases: TGTGCCAGCAGGGTTTCGGGGGGCCATCAGCCCCAGCATTTT. It yields the protein CASRVSGGHQPQHF.

The chain links TRBV5-4 to TRBJ1-3; D is perhaps TRBD1 (6 bases). The CDR3 loop spans 15 amino acids. Germline lookup yields CDR1 SGHNT and CDR2 YYREEE (reference sequence). V dropped 4 bases and J dropped 4 bases, with 15 bases sitting between them. This chain's CDR3 is CASSQPTGSGNTIYF. As DNA, the CDR3 is TGTGCCAGCAGCCAACCCACAGGGTCGGGAAACACCATATATTTT.

The chain uses TRBV9 and TRBJ2-3; tentatively, D is TRBD1 (6 bases). In germline, CDR1 is SGDLS, CDR2 YYNGEE. CDR3 length: 17 amino acids. V was trimmed by 0 bases and J by 4 bases, leaving 18 bases between them. CDR3 coding DNA: TGTGCCAGCAGCGTAGGGGGTTACAGGGATCGGTCAGATACGCAGTATTTT. Its protein is CASSVGGYRDRSDTQYF.

The chain uses TRBV2 and TRBJ2-3; D gene ambiguous. This CDR3 is 12 amino acids long. Deletions cut 4 bases from V and 6 bases from J, with 8 bases between. Germline CDR1 reads SNHLY; CDR2 reads FYNNEI. In DNA form, the CDR3 reads TGTGCCAGCAGTGTCAGTTCGGATACGCAGTATTTT. Its translation: CASSVSSDTQYF.

This clone is a singleton in its sample. The chain has TRBV7-9 and TRBJ1-2, with 7 bases matching TRBD1. Per the germline V gene, CDR1 is SEHNR and CDR2 is FQNEAQ (reference sequence). The CDR3 is 16 residues long. Trimming took 5 bases from V and 4 from J; bases not matched to a gene: 13. CDR3 sequence (DNA): TGTGCCAGCAGCCTGAGCGAGGGGGCGACGAGCTATGGCTACACCTTC. This sequence encodes CASSLSEGATSYGYTF.

CDR3 nucleotide sequence: TGCGCCAGCAGCTTGTCAGGGGCTGTCAACCTAAACACCGGGGAGCTGTTTTTT. Translating gives CASSLSGAVNLNTGELFF. The chain couples TRBV5-1 to TRBJ2-2; D possibly corresponds to TRBD1 (6 bases). This CDR3 has 18 amino acids. Trimming removed 1 base from V and 2 bases from J, with 18 bases in between. Per the germline V gene, CDR1 is SGHRS and CDR2 is YFSETQ.